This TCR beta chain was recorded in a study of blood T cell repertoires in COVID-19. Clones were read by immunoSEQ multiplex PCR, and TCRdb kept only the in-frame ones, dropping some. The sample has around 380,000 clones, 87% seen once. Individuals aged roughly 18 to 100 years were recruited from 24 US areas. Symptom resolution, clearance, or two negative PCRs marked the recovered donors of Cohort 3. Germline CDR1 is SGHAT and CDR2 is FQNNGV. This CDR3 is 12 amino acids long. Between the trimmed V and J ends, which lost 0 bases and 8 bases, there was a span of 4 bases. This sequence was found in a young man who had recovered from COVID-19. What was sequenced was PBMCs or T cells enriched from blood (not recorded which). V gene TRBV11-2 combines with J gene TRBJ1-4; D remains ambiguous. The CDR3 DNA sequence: TGTGCCAGCAGCTTAGATCAAGAAAAACTGTTTTTT. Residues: CASSLDQEKLFF.